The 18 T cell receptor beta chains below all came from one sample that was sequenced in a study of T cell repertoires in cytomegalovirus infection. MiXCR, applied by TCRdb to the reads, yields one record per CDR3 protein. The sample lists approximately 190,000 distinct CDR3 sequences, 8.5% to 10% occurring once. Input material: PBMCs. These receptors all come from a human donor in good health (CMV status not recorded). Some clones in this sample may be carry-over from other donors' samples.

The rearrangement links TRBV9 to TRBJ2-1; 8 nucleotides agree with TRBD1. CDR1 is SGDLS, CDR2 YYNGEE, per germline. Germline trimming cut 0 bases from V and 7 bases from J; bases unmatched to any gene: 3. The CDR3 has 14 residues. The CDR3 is CASSVGTGLNEQFF. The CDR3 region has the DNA TGTGCCAGCAGCGTAGGGACAGGGTTAAATGAGCAGTTCTTC.

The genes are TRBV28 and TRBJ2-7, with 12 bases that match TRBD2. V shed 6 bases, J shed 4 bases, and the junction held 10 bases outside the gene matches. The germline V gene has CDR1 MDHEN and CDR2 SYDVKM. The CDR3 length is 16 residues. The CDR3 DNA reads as TGTGCCAGCAGCCTAGCGGGAGGGCCCACCCTATACGAGCAGTACTTC. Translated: CASSLAGGPTLYEQYF.

CDR3 protein: CSASRDADTEAFF. In nucleotides, the CDR3 is TGCAGTGCTAGCCGGGACGCGGACACTGAAGCTTTCTTT. The V gene is TRBV20-1, the J gene TRBJ1-1; D possibly corresponds to TRBD1 (5 bases). CDR3 length equals 13 residues. V dropped 3 bases and J dropped 3 bases, with 11 bases sitting between them. Germline V gene sequence: CDR1 DFQATT, CDR2 SNEGSKA (reference sequence).

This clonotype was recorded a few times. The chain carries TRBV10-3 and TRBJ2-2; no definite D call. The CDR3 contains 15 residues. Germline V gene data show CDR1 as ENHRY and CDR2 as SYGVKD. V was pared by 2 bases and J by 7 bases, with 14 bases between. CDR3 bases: TGTGCCATCAGTGAGAACCAGAAACGGATCGGGGAGCTGTTTTTT. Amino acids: CAISENQKRIGELFF.

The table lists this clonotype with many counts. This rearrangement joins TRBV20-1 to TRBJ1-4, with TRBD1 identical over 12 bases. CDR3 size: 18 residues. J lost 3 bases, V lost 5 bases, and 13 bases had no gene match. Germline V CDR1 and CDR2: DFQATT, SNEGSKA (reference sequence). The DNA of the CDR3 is TGCAGTGCTCGATCGGACCGGGACAGGGGGCAGGCTAATGAAAAACTGTTTTTT. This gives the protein CSARSDRDRGQANEKLFF.

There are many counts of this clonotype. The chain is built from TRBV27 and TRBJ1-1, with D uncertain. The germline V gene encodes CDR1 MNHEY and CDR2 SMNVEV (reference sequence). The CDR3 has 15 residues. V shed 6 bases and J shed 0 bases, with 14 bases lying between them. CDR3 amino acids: CASRDTGLVNTEAFF. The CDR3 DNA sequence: TGTGCCAGCAGAGACACCGGACTTGTGAACACTGAAGCTTTCTTT.

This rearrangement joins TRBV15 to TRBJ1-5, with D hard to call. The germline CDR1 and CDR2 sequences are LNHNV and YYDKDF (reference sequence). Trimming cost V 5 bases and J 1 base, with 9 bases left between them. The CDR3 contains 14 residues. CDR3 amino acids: CATSRTGSNQPQHF. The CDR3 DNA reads TGTGCCACCAGCCGGACCGGCAGCAATCAGCCCCAGCATTTT.

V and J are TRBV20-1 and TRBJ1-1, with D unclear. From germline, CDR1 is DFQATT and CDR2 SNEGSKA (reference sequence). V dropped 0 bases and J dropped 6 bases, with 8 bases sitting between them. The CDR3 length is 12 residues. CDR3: CSARDAQAEAFF. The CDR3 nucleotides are TGCAGTGCTAGAGATGCCCAGGCTGAAGCTTTCTTT.

This CDR3 is CATTPRERVDGYTF. CDR3 nucleotide sequence: TGTGCCACCACCCCGCGGGAACGGGTTGATGGCTACACCTTC. The rearrangement uses TRBV10-3 and TRBJ1-2; D not resolved. CDR1 and CDR2 (germline): ENHRY, SYGVKD. Trimming shortened V by 10 bases and J by 6 bases, and 21 bases separated the two germline ends. This CDR3 has 14 amino acids.

CDR3 region: CASTLGGHEQYF. The CDR3 DNA follows: TGTGCCAGCACCCTTGGGGGCCACGAGCAGTACTTC. The chain links TRBV12-3 or TRBV12-4 to TRBJ2-7; weak D call: TRBD1 (6 bases). The CDR3 has 12 residues. Trimming shortened V by 7 bases and J by 5 bases, and 12 bases separated the two germline ends.

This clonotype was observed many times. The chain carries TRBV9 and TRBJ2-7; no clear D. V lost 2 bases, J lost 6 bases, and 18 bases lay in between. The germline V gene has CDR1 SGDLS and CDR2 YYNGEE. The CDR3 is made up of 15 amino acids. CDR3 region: CASSVSVDISREQYF. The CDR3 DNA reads TGTGCCAGCAGCGTTTCAGTGGATATATCTCGCGAGCAGTACTTC.

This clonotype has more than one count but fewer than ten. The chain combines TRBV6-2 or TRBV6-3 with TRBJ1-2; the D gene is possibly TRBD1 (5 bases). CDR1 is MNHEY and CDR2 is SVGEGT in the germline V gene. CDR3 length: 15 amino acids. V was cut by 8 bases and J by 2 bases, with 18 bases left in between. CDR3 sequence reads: CASGKAAGTNYGYTF. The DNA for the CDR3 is TGTGCCAGCGGTAAGGCGGCAGGGACGAACTATGGCTACACCTTC.

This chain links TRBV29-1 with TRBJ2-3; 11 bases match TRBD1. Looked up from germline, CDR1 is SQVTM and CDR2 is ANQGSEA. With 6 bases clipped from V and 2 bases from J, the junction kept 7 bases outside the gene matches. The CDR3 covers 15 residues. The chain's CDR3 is CSVWTGGFHTDTQYF. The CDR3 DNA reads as TGCAGCGTGTGGACAGGGGGCTTTCACACAGATACGCAGTATTTT.

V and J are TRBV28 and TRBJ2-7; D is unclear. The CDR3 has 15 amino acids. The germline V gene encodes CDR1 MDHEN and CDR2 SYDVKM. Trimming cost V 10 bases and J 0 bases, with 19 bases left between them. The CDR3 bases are TGTGCCACCTACCCATTACGTGAATCCTCCTACGAGCAGTACTTC. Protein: CATYPLRESSYEQYF.

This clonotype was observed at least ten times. The CDR3 DNA is TGCAGTGCTAGAGATGTACTAGCGGGCCAAGAGACCCAGTACTTC. This gives the protein CSARDVLAGQETQYF. V is TRBV20-1 and J is TRBJ2-5; 9 bases align to TRBD2. Germline CDR1 reads DFQATT; CDR2 reads SNEGSKA (reference sequence). This CDR3 has 15 amino acids. With V trimmed by 0 bases and J by 1 base, 3 bases remained unmatched.

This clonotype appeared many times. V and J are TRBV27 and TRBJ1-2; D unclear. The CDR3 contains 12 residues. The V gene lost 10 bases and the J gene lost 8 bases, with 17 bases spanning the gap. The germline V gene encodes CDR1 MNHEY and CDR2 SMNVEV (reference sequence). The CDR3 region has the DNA TGTGCCACCCACGTGCCGGTTTTCGGCTACACCTTC. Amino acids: CATHVPVFGYTF.

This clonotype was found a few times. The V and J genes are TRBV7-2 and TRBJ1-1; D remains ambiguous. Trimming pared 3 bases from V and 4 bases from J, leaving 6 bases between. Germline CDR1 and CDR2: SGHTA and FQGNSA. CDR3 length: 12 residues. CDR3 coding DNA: TGTGCCAGCAGCTTCGGAGTCACTGAAGCTTTCTTT. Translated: CASSFGVTEAFF.

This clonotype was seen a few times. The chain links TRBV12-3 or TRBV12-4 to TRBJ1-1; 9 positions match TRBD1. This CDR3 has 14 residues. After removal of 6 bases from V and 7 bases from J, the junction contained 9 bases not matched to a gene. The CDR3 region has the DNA TGTGCCAGCAGACTTACAGGGGGCGTCGGTGAAGCTTTCTTT. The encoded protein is CASRLTGGVGEAFF.